The next 24 T cell receptor beta chains were all read from a single sample in a study of blood T cell repertoires in COVID-19. The method was immunoSEQ multiplex PCR; TCRdb's version includes in-frame clones alone and lacks a portion of them. The data hold approximately 120,000 clones, with 65% to 85% observed a single time. The sequencing input was peripheral blood. The receptors shown here come from a man older than 75 with active or convalescent COVID-19.

The chain combines TRBV18 with TRBJ2-3; no firm D call. Per the germline V gene, CDR1 is KGHSH and CDR2 is LQKENI. V was shortened by 5 bases and J by 5 bases, with 8 bases between the two germline ends. This CDR3 is built from 12 residues. The CDR3 DNA is TGTGCCAGCTCAGAACCGGGAGATACGCAGTATTTT. It translates to CASSEPGDTQYF.

V is TRBV6-5 and J is TRBJ2-5; 7 bases fit TRBD2. Germline CDR1 is MNHEY and CDR2 is SVGAGI. V shed 6 bases and J 10 bases; nucleotides not matched to a gene: 11. The CDR3 runs to 13 residues. Written as DNA, the CDR3 is TGTGCCAGCAGCACCGGGACTACCCTCGACCAGTACTTC. It is translated as CASSTGTTLDQYF.

The V and J genes are TRBV25-1 and TRBJ2-7, with D unclear. Germline V gene sequence: CDR1 MGHDK, CDR2 SYGVNS. The CDR3 extends over 12 amino acids. The V and J ends lost 3 bases and 9 bases respectively, with 12 bases between them. The CDR3 reads CASSEASSGQYF. The DNA of the CDR3 is TGTGCCAGCAGTGAGGCAAGCTCGGGGCAGTACTTC.

The chain couples TRBV27 to TRBJ1-1; no clear D gene. Germline V CDR1 and CDR2: MNHEY, SMNVEV (reference sequence). V was trimmed by 0 bases and J by 3 bases, leaving 8 bases between them. The CDR3 contains 14 residues. Here the CDR3 DNA reads TGTGCCAGCAGTTTATCAATAGGAGACACTGAAGCTTTCTTT. It codes for CASSLSIGDTEAFF.

This chain connects TRBV30 to TRBJ1-2; 11 bases are a match to TRBD1. Trimming at V came to 0 bases and at J to 5 bases, leaving 5 bases not matched to a gene. The CDR3 has 15 amino acids. Germline V gene lookup returns CDR1 GTSNPN and CDR2 SVGIG (reference sequence). DNA for the CDR3: TGTGCCTGGAGTGTACAGGACAGGGGGCAATATGGCTACACCTTC. Amino acid sequence: CAWSVQDRGQYGYTF.

The chain uses TRBV6-4 and TRBJ1-6; weak D call: TRBD1 (5 bases). CDR3 length equals 15 residues. CDR1 is MRHNA and CDR2 is SNTAGT in the germline V gene. The germline V and J ends were trimmed by 0 bases and 9 bases, with 12 bases remaining between them. CDR3 in DNA: TGTGCCAGCAGTGACTCGCCAGGGTTAGGTTCACCCCTCCACTTT. Translated: CASSDSPGLGSPLHF.

This chain links TRBV6-5 with TRBJ1-1, with D unresolved. Germline values: CDR1 MNHEY, CDR2 SVGAGI. The CDR3 covers 14 residues. The V end was cut by 7 bases, the J end by 3 bases, with 15 bases between. CDR3 sequence reads: CASTDSSPYTEAFF. CDR3 sequence (DNA): TGTGCCAGCACCGACTCTTCCCCGTACACTGAAGCTTTCTTT.

The V and J genes are TRBV27 and TRBJ2-1, with D possibly TRBD2 on 6 matching bases. Looked up from germline, CDR1 is MNHEY and CDR2 is SMNVEV (reference sequence). CDR3 size: 16 residues. V was cut by 0 bases and J by 0 bases, with 9 bases left in between. This CDR3 is CASSLSAGPSYNEQFF. The DNA of the CDR3 is TGTGCCAGCAGTTTATCTGCGGGGCCCTCCTACAATGAGCAGTTCTTC.

The sample holds a few counts of this clone. This chain uses TRBV10-1 with TRBJ1-1; the D gene is possibly TRBD1 (5 bases). V shed 3 bases and J shed 8 bases, with 10 bases lying between them. Germline CDR1 and CDR2: WNHNN and SYGVQD (reference sequence). There are 12 residues in the CDR3. This CDR3 is CASSDCGAEAFF. CDR3 DNA: TGCGCCAGCAGTGACTGTGGGGCGGAAGCTTTCTTT.

The chain has TRBV5-1 and TRBJ2-5; 13 bases align to TRBD2. With V trimmed by 3 bases and J by 2 bases, 7 bases remained unmatched. The germline V gene has CDR1 SGHRS and CDR2 YFSETQ. This CDR3 has 17 residues. The CDR3 loop reads CASSSGTSGAPQETQYF. CDR3 in DNA: TGCGCCAGCAGCTCAGGGACTAGCGGGGCACCACAAGAGACCCAGTACTTC.

V usage is TRBV29-1 and J usage is TRBJ1-2; 7 bases fit TRBD1. This CDR3 is 13 amino acids long. Trimming took 5 bases from V and 8 from J; bases not matched to a gene: 11. Germline values: CDR1 SQVTM, CDR2 ANQGSEA. This CDR3 reads CSVSPTGLAGYTF. The CDR3 nucleotides read TGCAGCGTTTCCCCGACAGGGCTGGCAGGCTACACCTTC.

The chain combines TRBV7-2 with TRBJ2-7, with 9 positions matching TRBD2. This CDR3 is 14 amino acids long. Germline CDR1 is SGHTA and CDR2 is FQGNSA. V was clipped by 5 bases and J by 2 bases; unmatched bases: 4. CDR3 loop: CASSRLAGAYEQYF. In DNA, the CDR3 is TGTGCCAGCAGCCGGTTAGCGGGGGCCTACGAGCAGTACTTC.

V is TRBV5-1 and J is TRBJ2-3, with D possibly matching TRBD1 (6 bases). In germline, CDR1 is SGHRS, CDR2 YFSETQ. V was cut by 3 bases and J by 4 bases, with 12 bases left in between. CDR3 length equals 14 residues. The CDR3 sequence: CASSSRQASDTQYF. CDR3 DNA sequence: TGCGCCAGCAGCTCAAGACAGGCCTCAGATACGCAGTATTTT.

The genes are TRBV15 and TRBJ1-2, with D hard to call. Germline lookup yields CDR1 LNHNV and CDR2 YYDKDF (reference sequence). The CDR3 spans 12 residues. The germline V and J ends were trimmed by 5 bases and 1 base, with 5 bases remaining between them. CDR3 in amino acids: CATSGSNYGYTF. The CDR3 nucleotides read TGTGCCACCAGCGGCAGTAACTATGGCTACACCTTC.

The V gene is TRBV20-1, the J gene TRBJ2-3; 8 bases fit TRBD2. Trimming removed 3 bases from V and 2 bases from J; junction bases left unmatched: 7. CDR1 is DFQATT, CDR2 SNEGSKA, per germline (reference sequence). The CDR3 totals 15 residues. Here the CDR3 reads CSASGRGAPTDTQYF. The DNA for the CDR3 is TGCAGTGCTAGTGGGCGGGGGGCCCCCACAGATACGCAGTATTTT.

This clone was picked up one time. The chain uses TRBV11-3 and TRBJ2-3; D remains ambiguous. This CDR3 region has 16 residues. Germline CDR1 reads SGHNT; CDR2 reads YENEEA. The V and J ends lost 1 base and 1 base respectively, with 12 bases between them. CDR3: CASSLVGQSGTDTQYF. CDR3 DNA sequence: TGTGCCAGCAGCTTAGTTGGGCAGTCTGGCACAGATACGCAGTATTTT.

This chain links TRBV29-1 with TRBJ1-1; weak D call: TRBD1 (5 bases). The CDR3 has 11 amino acids. Germline CDR1 SQVTM, CDR2 ANQGSEA. For the CDR3, the DNA is TGCATCCTGGGGGGGGACACTGAAGCTTTCTTT. This gives the protein CILGGDTEAFF.

The chain has TRBV4-3 and TRBJ1-4; the D is unclear. CDR3 size: 14 residues. The germline CDR1 and CDR2 sequences are LGHNA and YSLEER. The V end was cut by 0 bases, the J end by 5 bases, with 7 bases between. The CDR3 is CASSQDRSNEKLFF. The DNA for the CDR3 is TGCGCCAGCAGCCAAGACAGGTCAAATGAAAAACTGTTTTTT.

The chain carries TRBV4-3 and TRBJ2-4, with TRBD2 matching 7 bases. The V and J ends lost 5 bases and 7 bases, in that order; junction bases with no gene match: 11. The germline CDR1 and CDR2 sequences are LGHNA and YSLEER. The CDR3 runs 15 residues. The CDR3 protein is CASSTTTSPGNIQYF. The CDR3 region has the DNA TGCGCCAGCAGCACCACGACTAGCCCGGGGAACATTCAGTACTTC.

This clone was recorded a few times. The rearrangement uses TRBV5-5 and TRBJ1-5; 7 bases line up with TRBD1. Germline lookup yields CDR1 SGHKS and CDR2 YYEKEE (reference sequence). The CDR3 has 16 residues. The trim removed 4 bases at V and 7 bases at J, leaving 14 bases unmatched. The CDR3 loop reads CASSQSTGTATQPQHF. In nucleotides, the CDR3 is TGTGCCAGCAGCCAATCGACCGGGACAGCAACGCAGCCCCAGCATTTT.

The rearrangement joins TRBV2 to TRBJ2-7; 8 bases are shared with TRBD1. J was trimmed by 2 bases and V by 11 bases; bases with no gene match: 8. The CDR3 is 13 residues long. Germline loops: CDR1 SNHLY, CDR2 FYNNEI. CDR3 DNA sequence: TGTGCCGGGAGTAGACAGGGGCCCTACGAGCAGTACTTC. Its translation: CAGSRQGPYEQYF.

The V and J genes are TRBV15 and TRBJ1-5; maybe TRBD1 (6 bases). This CDR3 is 15 amino acids long. Germline values: CDR1 LNHNV, CDR2 YYDKDF (reference sequence). V gave up 5 bases and J gave up 3 bases, with 14 bases separating them. The CDR3 DNA reads TGTGCCACCAGCCCATCAACAGGGATCAATCAGCCCCAGCATTTT. Protein sequence: CATSPSTGINQPQHF.

The chain carries TRBV6-2 or TRBV6-3 and TRBJ1-5; no reliable D call. Germline assignment: CDR1 MNHEY and CDR2 SVGEGT. The CDR3 extends over 12 amino acids. With 4 bases removed from V and 8 bases from J, the gap between germline ends came to 9 bases. CDR3 sequence (DNA): TGTGCCAGCAGTTGGGCGACCAAGCCCCAGCATTTT. The encoded protein is CASSWATKPQHF.

The chain links TRBV5-6 to TRBJ2-3; TRBD2 matches at 7 bases. The V and J ends lost 2 bases and 11 bases, in that order; junction bases with no gene match: 8. CDR1 SGHDT and CDR2 YYEEEE come from the germline V gene. This CDR3 is built from 13 residues. The CDR3 is CASSFGEGDGQYF. The CDR3 DNA reads as TGTGCCAGCAGCTTCGGGGAGGGAGATGGGCAGTATTTT.